The 16 T cell receptor beta chains given below trace back to one sample, sequenced in a study of shared clonotypes between healthy human individuals (dated by TCRdb to the early 2020s). CD8 naive samples were CD45RO-negative cells positively selected for CCR7, giving a CD45RA+CCR7+ population that excluded TemRA cells. Library preparation was by the immunoSEQ multiplex PCR assay. This is the immuneACCESS table as TCRdb keeps it, with only in-frame sequences that have V and J called. A part of the clones is gone; compared with another copy, unresolved V genes explain less than half, and the rest is unexplained. For this sample there are around 2,000,000 clones; more than 85% appear just once. Around 1.7% of the sample comes from the top ten. The specimen was naive CD8+ T cells from PBMCs. The cell subset or site label of this sample denotes: CD45RA+CCR7+. The receptor source for this set is a young man in good health. Some clones in this sample may be carry-over from other donors' samples.

V is TRBV7-8 and J is TRBJ1-1, with D possibly matching TRBD1 (5 bases). V lost 8 bases and J 8 bases, leaving 18 bases between the germline ends. Germline V CDR1 and CDR2: SGHVS, FQNEAQ. The CDR3 sequence is 13 residues long. Here the CDR3 reads CASGGIRGEEAFF. The CDR3 DNA is TGTGCCAGCGGGGGGATCAGAGGGGAAGAAGCTTTCTTT.

CDR3 amino acids: CASSLFAGVLETQYF. CDR3 nucleotides: TGTGCCAGCAGCTTATTTGCGGGAGTACTCGAGACCCAGTACTTC. The J gene is TRBJ2-5, the V gene TRBV5-8; 7 bases fit TRBD2. Trimming at V came to 2 bases and at J to 5 bases, leaving 9 bases not matched to a gene. This CDR3 is built from 15 residues. Germline-derived CDR1 and CDR2 are SGHTS and YDEGEE.

The chain links TRBV30 to TRBJ1-2; no definite D call. V lost 3 bases, J lost 8 bases, and 13 bases lay in between. The CDR3 spans 12 residues. Germline CDR1 GTSNPN, CDR2 SVGIG (reference sequence). CDR3 coding DNA: TGTGCCTGGAGCCCACGGTCAGTCGGCTACACCTTC. Translated: CAWSPRSVGYTF.

V usage is TRBV14 and J usage is TRBJ2-2; no clear D. V dropped 2 bases and J dropped 6 bases, with 4 bases sitting between them. Germline CDR1 and CDR2: SGHDN and FVKESK. This CDR3 is 12 amino acids long. CDR3 protein: CASSQSSGELFF. The CDR3 DNA is TGTGCCAGCAGCCAAAGTTCCGGGGAGCTGTTTTTT.

The chain recombines TRBV7-9 with TRBJ2-7, with D perhaps TRBD1 or TRBD2 (5 bases each). Germline V gene lookup returns CDR1 SEHNR and CDR2 FQNEAQ (reference sequence). The V and J ends lost 5 bases and 9 bases respectively, with 14 bases between them. CDR3 length: 12 residues. The CDR3 region has the DNA TGTGCCAGCAGCATAATGGGGGAAAGGCAGTACTTC. This sequence encodes CASSIMGERQYF.

V is TRBV9 and J is TRBJ2-1, with D possibly matching TRBD2 (5 bases). Germline lookup yields CDR1 SGDLS and CDR2 YYNGEE. Trimming left V 3 bases short and J 0 bases short, with 10 bases between. This CDR3 is built from 15 residues. The CDR3 loop reads CASSAYGSSYNEQFF. DNA of the CDR3: TGTGCCAGCAGCGCCTATGGGAGCTCCTACAATGAGCAGTTCTTC.

This clone occurred a few times. The chain has TRBV13 and TRBJ1-5; no clear D gene. CDR1 is PRHDT, CDR2 FYEKMQ, per germline (reference sequence). V was shortened by 5 bases and J by 6 bases, with 8 bases between the two germline ends. CDR3 size: 12 residues. The CDR3 nucleotides are TGTGCCAGCAGCCTCCGGGGTCAGCCCCAGCATTTT. Translating gives CASSLRGQPQHF.

This clone was detected only a few times. It may be a read error: a sequence one base away is much more abundant. Other DNA variants within this sample encode the same CDR3. This sequence joins TRBV11-2 and TRBJ1-1; no reliable D call. This CDR3 has 12 amino acids. CDR1 SGHAT and CDR2 FQNNGV come from the germline V gene. V was pared by 5 bases and J by 3 bases, with 7 bases between. DNA for the CDR3: TGTGCCAGCAGCCTCGGGGACACTGAAGCTTTCTTT. Its protein product is CASSLGDTEAFF.

This clone was counted a few times. Other DNA sequences in this sample translate to the same CDR3. The chain is built from TRBV29-1 and TRBJ1-1, with D hard to call. Trimming pared 5 bases from V and 8 bases from J, leaving 3 bases between. The CDR3 is made up of 8 amino acids. Per the germline V gene, CDR1 is SQVTM and CDR2 is ANQGSEA. CDR3 in amino acids: CSVPEAFF. The CDR3 bases are TGCAGCGTTCCGGAAGCTTTCTTT.

J is TRBJ1-3 and V is TRBV10-3; D not certain. Trimming removed 6 bases from V and 2 bases from J, with 20 bases in between. The V gene's germline CDR1 is ENHRY and CDR2 SYGVKD. The CDR3 consists of 17 residues. CDR3 nucleotides: TGTGCCATCAGCGATCCGCCACTAACTCCGCCTGGAAACACCATATATTTT. Protein sequence: CAISDPPLTPPGNTIYF.

With respect to this clone: This sample also contains other DNA sequences that code for the same CDR3. The rearrangement joins TRBV4-3 to TRBJ2-1; D uncertain. This CDR3 comprises 13 residues. CDR1 and CDR2 (germline): LGHNA, YSLEER. The germline V and J ends were trimmed by 0 bases and 6 bases, with 6 bases remaining between them. The CDR3 nucleotides are TGCGCCAGCAGCCAAGATTCTAGCAATGAGCAGTTCTTC. Its protein is CASSQDSSNEQFF.

As DNA, the CDR3 is TGTGCCAGCAGCTCGGCTGGGCCTCAGCCCCAGCATTTT. Protein sequence: CASSSAGPQPQHF. The V gene is TRBV11-2, the J gene TRBJ1-5, with unresolved D. V lost 4 bases, J lost 6 bases, and 10 bases lay in between. Germline V lookup: CDR1 SGHAT, CDR2 FQNNGV. The CDR3 is made up of 13 amino acids.

This clone has just a few counts. The chain joins TRBV9 to TRBJ2-2, with TRBD1 identical over 9 bases. The CDR3 is 13 amino acids. V shed 9 bases and J 3 bases; nucleotides not matched to a gene: 3. Germline assignment: CDR1 SGDLS and CDR2 YYNGEE. The CDR3 bases are TGTGCCACCGACAGGGGGGACACCGGGGAGCTGTTTTTT. Protein product: CATDRGDTGELFF. Variable domain in full (rest from reference TRBV9 and TRBJ2-2): DSGVTQTPKHLITATGQRVTLRCSPRSGDLSVYWYQQSLDQGLQFLIQYYNGEERAKGNILERFSAQQFPDLHSELNLSSLELGDSALYFCATDRGDTGELFFGEGSRLTVL.

In regard to this clone: Within the sample, other DNA sequences also encode this same CDR3. The chain joins TRBV27 to TRBJ2-7; 7 nucleotides line up with TRBD2. Trimming took 5 bases from V and 0 from J; bases not matched to a gene: 10. Per the germline V gene, CDR1 is MNHEY and CDR2 is SMNVEV (reference sequence). This CDR3 is built from 16 residues. As DNA, the CDR3 is TGTGCCAGCAGTCCGAGCACCGGGACTATCTCCTACGAGCAGTACTTC. It encodes CASSPSTGTISYEQYF.

The CDR3 DNA is TGTGCCAGCAGTGGGTTGGACAGGCCGTTCGAGCCCCAGCATTTT. Translating gives CASSGLDRPFEPQHF. The genes are TRBV6-1 and TRBJ1-5, with 7 bases fitting TRBD1. CDR1 and CDR2 (germline): MNHNS, SASEGT. The CDR3 contains 15 residues. The ends lost 4 bases at V and 8 bases at J; junction bases unmatched: 11.

The chain uses TRBV11-2 and TRBJ2-5, with no clear D. Between the trimmed V and J ends, which lost 1 base and 4 bases, there was a span of 7 bases. The CDR3 contains 13 residues. Germline CDR1 is SGHAT and CDR2 is FQNNGV. CDR3 protein: CASSLGFPETQYF. Here the CDR3 DNA reads TGTGCCAGCAGCTTAGGATTTCCAGAGACCCAGTACTTC.